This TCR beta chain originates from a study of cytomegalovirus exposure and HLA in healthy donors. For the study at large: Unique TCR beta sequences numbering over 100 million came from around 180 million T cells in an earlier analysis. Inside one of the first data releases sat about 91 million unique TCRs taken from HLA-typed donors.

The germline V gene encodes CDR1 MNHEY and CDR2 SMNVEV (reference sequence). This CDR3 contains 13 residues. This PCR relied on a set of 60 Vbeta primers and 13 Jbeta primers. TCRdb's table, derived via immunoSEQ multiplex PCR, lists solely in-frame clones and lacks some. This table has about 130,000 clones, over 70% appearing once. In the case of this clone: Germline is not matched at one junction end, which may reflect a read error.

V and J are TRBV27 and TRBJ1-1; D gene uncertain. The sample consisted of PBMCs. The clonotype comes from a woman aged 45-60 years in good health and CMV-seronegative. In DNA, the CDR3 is TGTGCCAGCAGTCTATCCCTTTACACTGAAGCTTTCTTT. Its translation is CASSLSLYTEAFF.